This T cell receptor beta chain was documented in a study of CD8 T cells in ankylosing spondylitis (dated by TCRdb to the late 2010s). At the level of the whole study: T cell receptor beta repertoires were profiled in healthy donors and ankylosing spondylitis patients so that disease-linked TCR variants could be found. The whole study cohort included over a hundred healthy donors and 25 or so ankylosing spondylitis patients. Samples of peripheral blood were taken, and for ankylosing spondylitis patients, synovial fluid was collected as well.

Findings and caveats that apply to the study as a whole: The disease-linked clones had a CD8+ phenotype and were found at relatively low frequencies in peripheral blood. Some motif variants had previously been reported in the synovial fluid and blood of reactive arthritis patients, which suggests shared mechanisms of disease initiation. Blood from ankylosing spondylitis patients appeared to be characterized by a TCR beta motif composed of eight or nine highly homologous amino acid variants. The disease-linked clones were reported to be significantly enriched in matched synovial fluid samples from ankylosing spondylitis patients.

The junction carries 9 bases between V and J, which are trimmed by 0 bases and 4 bases respectively. Inclusive of the bounding cysteine and phenylalanine, the CDR3 is 14 residues long. The only DNA kept is the CDR3, 42 bases in frame from the first base. CDR1 and CDR2 were assigned from the germline V gene as SGHTA and FQGNSA. Data came from an Illumina HiSeq 2500. Quantitative 5'-RACE with molecular barcodes was the method used to prepare the TCR beta libraries. The original pipeline was this. A new computational method, built on a probabilistic model of VDJ rearrangement, was used to identify disease-linked TCR variants. The raw public data were reprocessed by TCRdb itself: fastp quality trimming at Q25, MiXCR clonotype calling, in-frame beta chains only. Duplicate CDR3 protein sequences are folded into a single record with the most common DNA and genes. The authors' filters were not applied to this entry. This sample is represented by 200,000 to 300,000 distinct CDR3 sequences; approximately 12% of them were singletons. 5.5% to 8% of the sample is in the top ten clones.

Turning to this clonotype: Its recognized antigen is unknown. No per-base quality is available; no much larger clone lies one base away.

The receptor was isolated from a male donor with ankylosing spondylitis or in good health (not recorded which). This chain is built from TRBV7-2 and TRBJ1-2; matching of 6 bases hints at TRBD1 as the D gene. The source material was blood, either unsorted or a sorted T cell fraction (not recorded which). DNA sequence: TGTGCCAGCAGCTTAGCCGGGGGCGTCTATGGCTACACCTTC. This sequence encodes CASSLAGGVYGYTF.